This T cell receptor (beta chain) was obtained from a study of OX40 agonist ivuxolimab in advanced cancers. Looking at the study overall: The study reported partial responses in three patients: one hepatocellular carcinoma, two cutaneous melanoma. Whole-study results and caveats: Individuals who were partial responders at 0.1-3.0 mg/kg had clonal expansion that ranked among the lowest.

The assay was immunoSEQ multiplex PCR, and TCRdb's table has in-frame clones only and misses some. The table lists 60,000 or so clones, roughly 86% of them singletons. As for this clone: The antigen remains unidentified.

The input for sequencing was CD4+ or CD8+ T cells sorted from blood, taken in a trial of the OX40 agonist ivuxolimab. This clonotype was obtained from an adult with an advanced solid tumor such as melanoma, head and neck, liver or kidney cancer.

CDR3 in amino acids: CASSLSGTSGHEQFF. CDR3 nucleotide sequence: TGTGCCAGCAGCTTAAGCGGGACTAGCGGCCATGAGCAGTTCTTC. The rearrangement uses TRBV7-8 and TRBJ2-1, with 11 bases aligning to TRBD2. J lost 8 bases, V lost 2 bases, and 5 bases had no gene match. This CDR3 comprises 15 residues. Germline CDR1 SGHVS, CDR2 FQNEAQ.